The 25 T cell receptor beta chains in this list originate from one sample, sequenced in a study of shared clonotypes between healthy human individuals. Libraries were prepared by immunoSEQ multiplex PCR; TCRdb keeps only in-frame clonotypes and omits some of them. The sample holds roughly 2 million clones, 95% seen once. The sequencing sample was made of naive CD4+ T cells sorted from blood. As to subset: CD45RA+ positively selected. These receptors came from a man aged 18 to 30 in good health.

The CDR3 sequence: CASSLGGGAGELFF. CDR3 DNA sequence: TGCGCCAGCAGCCTGGGAGGGGGCGCCGGGGAGCTGTTTTTT. This rearrangement joins TRBV4-1 to TRBJ2-2, with D perhaps given as TRBD1 or TRBD2 (7 bases each). Germline V gene lookup returns CDR1 MGHRA and CDR2 YSYEKL. V lost 4 bases and J 6 bases, leaving 12 bases between the germline ends. CDR3 length: 14 residues.

The chain employs TRBV30 and TRBJ1-1; D uncertain. CDR3 length: 13 amino acids. V was clipped by 4 bases and J by 1 base, with 10 bases between them. Germline CDR1 GTSNPN, CDR2 SVGIG (reference sequence). In DNA form, the CDR3 reads TGTGCCTGGACCCGAAGAGGGAACACTGAAGCTTTCTTT. It encodes CAWTRRGNTEAFF.

The chain uses TRBV27 and TRBJ1-4; TRBD1 is a possible D gene (5 bases). The CDR3 extends over 13 amino acids. V lost 5 bases and J 8 bases, leaving 12 bases between the germline ends. The germline CDR1 and CDR2 sequences are MNHEY and SMNVEV (reference sequence). CDR3 sequence (DNA): TGTGCCAGCAGTGCACAGGTTTGGGAAAAACTGTTTTTT. Its protein is CASSAQVWEKLFF.

V and J are TRBV30 and TRBJ2-5; maybe TRBD1 (5 bases). V was pared by 5 bases and J by 3 bases, with 19 bases between. Per germline, CDR1 GTSNPN and CDR2 SVGIG (reference sequence). This CDR3 is 15 amino acids long. The CDR3 nucleotides are TGTGCCTGGGGCCCGATTATCAAGACAGAAGAGACCCAGTACTTC. It yields the protein CAWGPIIKTEETQYF.

This clone was observed once. V gene TRBV4-1 combines with J gene TRBJ1-2, with 7 bases that match TRBD1. There are 14 residues in the CDR3. V lost 3 bases, J lost 8 bases, and 9 bases stayed unmatched. Germline V gives CDR1 MGHRA, CDR2 YSYEKL. CDR3 coding DNA: TGCGCCAGCAGCCATCCCACAGGGGCGAAGGGCTACACCTTC. Encoded protein: CASSHPTGAKGYTF.

This chain links TRBV5-6 with TRBJ1-2; D remains ambiguous. The germline V and J ends were trimmed by 0 bases and 7 bases, with 10 bases remaining between them. CDR1 and CDR2 (germline): SGHDT, YYEEEE. The CDR3 has 13 amino acids. The CDR3 nucleotides are TGTGCCAGCAGCTTGGGCGGGGTCCCTGGCTACACCTTC. It is translated as CASSLGGVPGYTF.

This chain uses TRBV30 with TRBJ2-3; D gene ambiguous. V was pared by 8 bases and J by 0 bases, with 15 bases between. Looked up from germline, CDR1 is GTSNPN and CDR2 is SVGIG (reference sequence). CDR3 length equals 14 residues. For the CDR3, the DNA is TGTGCCACCTCTGTGTCGCTCAGCACAGATACGCAGTATTTT. Residues: CATSVSLSTDTQYF. Drawing the rest from reference TRBV30 and TRBJ2-3, the complete variable domain is SQTIHQWPATLVQPVGSPLSLECTVEGTSNPNLYWYRQAAGRGLQLLFYSVGIGQISSEVPQNLSASRPQDRQFILSSKKLLLSDSGFYLCATSVSLSTDTQYFGPGTRLTVL.

This clone showed up just once. This chain connects TRBV19 to TRBJ2-7; TRBD1 matches 7 bases. CDR3 length: 13 amino acids. With V trimmed by 6 bases and J by 4 bases, 6 bases remained unmatched. Germline values: CDR1 LNHDA, CDR2 SQIVND (reference sequence). The CDR3 region is CASRKGGQYEQYF. CDR3 coding DNA: TGTGCCAGTAGAAAAGGGGGACAGTACGAGCAGTACTTC.

The table lists this clone with a count of one. For the CDR3, the DNA is TGTGCCAGCAGTTACGTCCGGAGCACAGATACGCAGTATTTT. Protein sequence: CASSYVRSTDTQYF. The rearrangement links TRBV6-6 to TRBJ2-3; no reliable D call. CDR1 is MNHNY and CDR2 is SVGAGI in the germline V gene (reference sequence). The CDR3 extends over 14 amino acids. Trimming pared 2 bases from V and 0 bases from J, leaving 6 bases between.

The rearrangement links TRBV5-1 to TRBJ2-1; TRBD1 matches 10 bases. The CDR3 sequence is 15 residues long. Germline lookup yields CDR1 SGHRS and CDR2 YFSETQ. Trimming cost V 7 bases and J 4 bases; bases outside gene matches: 8. CDR3 bases: TGCGCCAGCTCCTCCGGGGACAGGGGATACAATGAGCAGTTCTTC. It encodes CASSSGDRGYNEQFF.

The rearrangement links TRBV18 to TRBJ2-7; 7 nucleotides line up with TRBD2. J gave up 4 bases and V 1 base, and 13 bases lay outside the gene matches. Germline CDR1 and CDR2: KGHSH and LQKENI. This CDR3 has 17 residues. The CDR3 region is CASSPRLGGDRRYEQYF. DNA of the CDR3: TGTGCCAGCTCACCACGCCTGGGGGGGGATCGGCGGTACGAGCAGTACTTC.

Turning to this clone: Other DNA variants within this sample encode the same CDR3. This chain uses TRBV18 with TRBJ2-1, with TRBD2 matching over 11 bases. CDR3 length: 15 residues. The J segment lost 4 bases and the V segment lost 3 bases, leaving 2 bases of the junction unmatched. Germline assignment: CDR1 KGHSH and CDR2 LQKENI. Written as DNA, the CDR3 is TGTGCCAGCTCACCGGGGACTAGCGGATACAATGAGCAGTTCTTC. Translating it yields CASSPGTSGYNEQFF.

Only one count was recorded for this clone. V usage is TRBV10-1 and J usage is TRBJ2-1; the D is unclear. The CDR3 covers 13 residues. Germline V gene data show CDR1 as WNHNN and CDR2 as SYGVQD (reference sequence). The germline V and J ends were trimmed by 6 bases and 4 bases, with 10 bases remaining between them. CDR3: CASSVARYNEQFF. The CDR3 bases are TGCGCCAGCAGCGTTGCCCGTTACAATGAGCAGTTCTTC.

Remarks on this clone: Other DNA sequences in the same sample also yield this CDR3. The V call is TRBV10-3, the J call TRBJ1-4, with D unclear. This CDR3 contains 13 residues. The ends were cut back, 4 bases at V and 5 bases at J, with 8 bases in the middle. Germline values: CDR1 ENHRY, CDR2 SYGVKD. For the CDR3, the DNA is TGTGCCATCAGTGGGACTGGGAATGAAAAACTGTTTTTT. This gives the protein CAISGTGNEKLFF.

With respect to this clone: Other DNA sequences within the sample encode an identical CDR3. The chain recombines TRBV5-1 with TRBJ2-5; D may be TRBD2 (6 bases). The CDR3 has 15 amino acids. CDR1 SGHRS and CDR2 YFSETQ come from the germline V gene. V gave up 0 bases and J gave up 4 bases, with 13 bases separating them. CDR3 sequence: CASSLAGSGGETQYF. The CDR3 DNA follows: TGCGCCAGCAGCTTGGCTGGTAGCGGCGGAGAGACCCAGTACTTC.

The chain recombines TRBV19 with TRBJ2-7, with 11 bases lining up with TRBD2. The V gene's germline CDR1 is LNHDA and CDR2 SQIVND (reference sequence). The CDR3 covers 16 residues. The trim removed 5 bases at V and 1 base at J, leaving 7 bases unmatched. The CDR3 protein is CASSDIAGGTSYEQYF. The CDR3 nucleotides read TGTGCCAGTAGTGACATAGCGGGAGGGACGTCCTACGAGCAGTACTTC.

The rearrangement joins TRBV6-1 to TRBJ1-1; D might be TRBD1 (6 bases). Trimming cost V 6 bases and J 5 bases, with 10 bases left between them. The CDR3 spans 12 residues. The V gene's germline CDR1 is MNHNS and CDR2 SASEGT. The CDR3 coding sequence is TGTGCCAGCAGATTCACAGGGACTGAAGCTTTCTTT. This sequence encodes CASRFTGTEAFF.

The chain joins TRBV5-6 to TRBJ2-3; maybe TRBD1 (6 bases). The germline CDR1 and CDR2 sequences are SGHDT and YYEEEE. The V end was cut by 10 bases, the J end by 9 bases, with 18 bases between. CDR3 length equals 12 residues. Here the CDR3 reads CAGGHREGTQYF. The CDR3 bases are TGTGCCGGAGGACACAGGGAAGGGACGCAGTATTTT.

This clone was observed a single time. The CDR3 coding sequence is TGTGCCTGGGGAGGGAGTCCTCGACCCTACGAGCAGTACTTC. Its protein is CAWGGSPRPYEQYF. The chain employs TRBV30 and TRBJ2-7, with D tentatively TRBD2 (6 bases). Trimming took 5 bases from V and 2 from J, leaving 16 bases between them. The length of the CDR3 is 14 residues. The germline CDR1 and CDR2 sequences are GTSNPN and SVGIG (reference sequence).

The rearrangement uses TRBV7-2 and TRBJ2-3; no clear D. This CDR3 is 14 amino acids long. Trimming pared 6 bases from V and 5 bases from J, leaving 15 bases between. Per the germline V gene, CDR1 is SGHTA and CDR2 is FQGNSA. CDR3 in DNA: TGTGCCAGCAGGGACGTGGGTAGTGGAGATACGCAGTATTTT. This sequence encodes CASRDVGSGDTQYF.

Only one count was recorded for this clone. The chain has TRBV28 and TRBJ1-6; 7 bases agree with TRBD1. Germline V lookup: CDR1 MDHEN, CDR2 SYDVKM. The ends lost 4 bases at V and 5 bases at J; junction bases unmatched: 8. The CDR3 consists of 16 residues. The CDR3 is CASSSFVGQDNSPLHF. CDR3 sequence (DNA): TGTGCCAGCAGTTCATTTGTCGGACAGGATAATTCACCCCTCCACTTT.

The V gene is TRBV11-2, the J gene TRBJ2-5, with D possibly matching TRBD2 (6 bases). Trimming cost V 1 base and J 5 bases, with 14 bases left between them. This CDR3 region has 15 residues. The germline V gene has CDR1 SGHAT and CDR2 FQNNGV. The CDR3 region has the DNA TGTGCCAGCAGCTTAGGTTCGGGGGTGAGGGAGACCCAGTACTTC. Its translation: CASSLGSGVRETQYF.

The V call is TRBV21-1, the J call TRBJ1-6. TRBV21-1 is classified as a pseudogene. The CDR3 consists of 16 residues. CDR3 DNA: TGTGCCAGCAGAAAAAACGGTGATAAGCGTAATTCACCCCTCCACTTT. Translated: CASRKNGDKRNSPLHF.

This chain joins TRBV27 and TRBJ2-1; 11 nucleotides match TRBD2. Germline V CDR1 and CDR2: MNHEY, SMNVEV (reference sequence). Unmatched junction bases numbered 2, after V lost 4 bases and J lost 9 bases. This CDR3 comprises 13 residues. The CDR3 nucleotides read TGTGCCAGCAGTTCGGGACTAGCGGTTGAGCAGTTCTTC. Its protein is CASSSGLAVEQFF.

The chain links TRBV4-3 to TRBJ2-5, with 8 bases identical to TRBD2. Trimming removed 0 bases from V and 2 bases from J; junction bases left unmatched: 5. CDR1 is LGHNA, CDR2 YSLEER, per germline. The length of the CDR3 is 16 residues. CDR3 nucleotides: TGCGCCAGCAGCCAAGAAGGTTCTAGCGGGCAAGAGACCCAGTACTTC. It codes for CASSQEGSSGQETQYF.